Listed below are T cell receptor beta chains from one sample, sequenced in a study of radiotherapy plus CTLA-4 blockade in lung cancer. Some clones are missing from TCRdb's copy, which holds only in-frame ones; the method was immunoSEQ multiplex PCR. Altogether about 120,000 clones are present, nearly 80% being singletons, with the ten largest covering approximately 4.7%. The sequenced sample was peripheral blood, obtained from a patient treated with radiotherapy plus ipilimumab. The receptors shown here come from a human donor with non-small cell lung cancer who had a partial response to radiotherapy plus ipilimumab. CDR3s include the opening cysteine and the closing phenylalanine or tryptophan. The D gene is left open where the match is weak. Clone size is stated in some rows and not others, as once, few, many or a class when expanded.

TRBV7-8	.	.	TRBJ2-3	CASSLEGVGSDTQYF	TGTGCCAGCAGCTTAGAGGGAGTTGGATCAGATACGCAGTATTTT
TRBV19	.	.	TRBJ2-1	CASSNGGDYNEQFF	TGTGCCAGTAGTAACGGGGGTGACTACAATGAGCAGTTCTTC
TRBV5-1	TRBD1	.	TRBJ2-2	CASSSRQGSTGELFF	TGCGCCAGCAGCTCCCGACAGGGCTCCACCGGGGAGCTGTTTTTT
TRBV7-8	.	.	TRBJ1-3	CASSLALAGASGNTIYF	TGTGCCAGCAGCTTAGCGCTGGCAGGCGCCTCTGGAAACACCATATATTTT
TRBV19	.	.	TRBJ2-5	CASSTLDSRETQYF	TGTGCCAGTAGTACCCTAGACAGTCGAGAGACCCAGTACTTC
TRBV28	TRBD1	.	TRBJ1-2	CASSSLTGTYGYTF	TGTGCCAGCAGTTCTCTGACAGGGACCTATGGCTACACCTTC
TRBV19	TRBD2	.	TRBJ2-5	CASSKPAGGETQYF	TGTGCCAGTAGTAAACCCGCCGGGGGGGAGACCCAGTACTTC
TRBV18	TRBD2	.	TRBJ2-1	CASSLGLAGNEQFF	TGTGCCAGCTCACTAGGACTAGCGGGAAATGAGCAGTTCTTC
TRBV6-5	.	.	TRBJ1-1	CASSYGPRPTEAFF	TGTGCCAGCAGTTATGGGCCTCGCCCCACTGAAGCTTTCTTT
TRBV28	.	.	TRBJ2-7	CASSSDSYEQYF	TGTGCCAGCAGTTCGGACAGCTACGAGCAGTACTTC
TRBV5-1	.	.	TRBJ1-1	CASSSNTGQNTEAFF	TGCGCCAGCAGCTCCAATACAGGGCAGAACACTGAAGCTTTCTTT
TRBV28	.	.	TRBJ1-5	CASSLSQGFGQPQHF	TGTGCCAGCAGTTTATCTCAGGGATTCGGGCAGCCCCAGCATTTT
TRBV19	.	few	TRBJ1-4	CATSGTTNEKLFF	TGTGCCACTAGCGGGACAACTAATGAAAAACTGTTTTTT
TRBV7-3	TRBD2	.	TRBJ2-5	CASSLGLEGTQYF	TGTGCCAGCAGCTTGGGACTAGAAGGGACCCAGTACTTC
TRBV6-5	.	.	TRBJ1-1	CASSYSESRTEAFF	TGTGCCAGCAGTTACTCGGAGAGTCGCACTGAAGCTTTCTTT